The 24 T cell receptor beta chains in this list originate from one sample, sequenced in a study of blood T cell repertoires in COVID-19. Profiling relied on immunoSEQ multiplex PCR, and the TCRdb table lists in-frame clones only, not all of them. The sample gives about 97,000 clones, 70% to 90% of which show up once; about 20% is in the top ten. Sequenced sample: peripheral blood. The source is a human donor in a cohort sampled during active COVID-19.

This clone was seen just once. CDR3 region: CASSYQELNTEAFF. The DNA for the CDR3 is TGTGCCAGCAGTTATCAGGAATTAAACACTGAAGCTTTCTTT. This chain uses TRBV6-6 with TRBJ1-1; D is uncertain. Deletions cut 3 bases from V and 2 bases from J, with 10 bases between. The CDR3 is 14 residues long. Germline V lookup: CDR1 MNHNY, CDR2 SVGAGI (reference sequence).

CDR3 loop: CASSPRLAGTTDTQYF. For the CDR3, the DNA is TGTGCCAGCAGCCCCCGACTAGCGGGGACCACAGATACGCAGTATTTT. The chain joins TRBV7-2 to TRBJ2-3, with 11 nucleotides matching TRBD2. Trimming took 5 bases from V and 2 from J; bases not matched to a gene: 6. The CDR3 contains 16 residues. Germline V gene sequence: CDR1 SGHTA, CDR2 FQGNSA.

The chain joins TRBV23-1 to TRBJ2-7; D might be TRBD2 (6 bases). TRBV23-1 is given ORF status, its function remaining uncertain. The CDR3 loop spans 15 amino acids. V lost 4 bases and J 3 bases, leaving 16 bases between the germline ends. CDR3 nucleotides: TGCGCCAGCAGTCTTTGCGGGACCCAAATCTACGAGCAGTACTTC. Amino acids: CASSLCGTQIYEQYF.

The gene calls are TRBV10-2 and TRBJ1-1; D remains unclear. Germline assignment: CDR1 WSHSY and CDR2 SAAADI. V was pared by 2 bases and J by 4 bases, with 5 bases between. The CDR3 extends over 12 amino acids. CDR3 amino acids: CASSEGGTEAFF. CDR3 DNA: TGCGCCAGCAGTGAGGGCGGCACTGAAGCTTTCTTT.

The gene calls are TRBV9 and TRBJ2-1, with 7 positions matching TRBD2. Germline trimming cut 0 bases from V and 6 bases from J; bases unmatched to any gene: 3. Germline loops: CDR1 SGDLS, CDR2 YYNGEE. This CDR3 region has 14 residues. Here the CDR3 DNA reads TGTGCCAGCAGCGTAGTGGGACTACCCAATGAGCAGTTCTTC. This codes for CASSVVGLPNEQFF. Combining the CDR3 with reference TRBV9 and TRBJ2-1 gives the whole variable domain DSGVTQTPKHLITATGQRVTLRCSPRSGDLSVYWYQQSLDQGLQFLIQYYNGEERAKGNILERFSAQQFPDLHSELNLSSLELGDSALYFCASSVVGLPNEQFFGPGTRLTVL.

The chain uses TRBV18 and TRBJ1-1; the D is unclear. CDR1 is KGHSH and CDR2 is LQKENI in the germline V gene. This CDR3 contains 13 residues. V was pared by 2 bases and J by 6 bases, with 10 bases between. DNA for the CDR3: TGTGCCAGCTCACCATCAGGTTTCCCTGAAGCTTTCTTT. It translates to CASSPSGFPEAFF.

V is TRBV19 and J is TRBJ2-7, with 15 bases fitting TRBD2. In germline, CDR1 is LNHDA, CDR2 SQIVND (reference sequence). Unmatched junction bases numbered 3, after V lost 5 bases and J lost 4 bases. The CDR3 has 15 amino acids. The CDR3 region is CASSAGTSGRYEQYF. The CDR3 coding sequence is TGTGCCAGTAGTGCCGGGACTAGCGGGAGGTACGAGCAGTACTTC.

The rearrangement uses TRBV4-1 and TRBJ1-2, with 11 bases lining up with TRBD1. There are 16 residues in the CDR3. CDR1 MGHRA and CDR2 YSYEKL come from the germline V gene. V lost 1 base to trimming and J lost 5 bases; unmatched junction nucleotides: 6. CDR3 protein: CASSQGPDRGLYGYTF. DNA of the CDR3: TGCGCCAGCAGCCAAGGGCCGGACAGGGGGCTATATGGCTACACCTTC.

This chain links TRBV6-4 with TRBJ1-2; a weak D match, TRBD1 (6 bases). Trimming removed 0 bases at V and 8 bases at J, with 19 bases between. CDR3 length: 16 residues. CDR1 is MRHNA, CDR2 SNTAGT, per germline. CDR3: CASSDSLRAGAKGYTF. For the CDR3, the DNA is TGTGCCAGCAGTGACTCCCTTCGGGCAGGGGCGAAGGGCTACACCTTC.

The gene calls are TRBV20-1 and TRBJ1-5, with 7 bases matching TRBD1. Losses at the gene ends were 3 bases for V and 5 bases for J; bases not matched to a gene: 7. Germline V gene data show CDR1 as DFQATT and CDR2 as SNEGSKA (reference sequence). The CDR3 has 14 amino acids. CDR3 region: CSASGGGADQPQHF. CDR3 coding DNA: TGCAGTGCTAGTGGAGGGGGCGCGGATCAGCCCCAGCATTTT.

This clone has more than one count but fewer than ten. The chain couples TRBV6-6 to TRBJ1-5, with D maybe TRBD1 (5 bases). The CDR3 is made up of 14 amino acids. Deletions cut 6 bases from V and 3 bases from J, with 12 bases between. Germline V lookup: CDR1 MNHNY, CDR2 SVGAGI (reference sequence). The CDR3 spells CASSLDSNNQPQHF. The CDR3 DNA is TGTGCCAGCAGCCTTGACAGCAACAATCAGCCCCAGCATTTT.

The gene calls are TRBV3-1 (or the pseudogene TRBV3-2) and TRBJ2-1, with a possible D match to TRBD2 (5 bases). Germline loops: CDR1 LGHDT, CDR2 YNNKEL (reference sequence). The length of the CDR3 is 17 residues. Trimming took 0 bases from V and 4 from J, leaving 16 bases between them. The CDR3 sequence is CASSQDLGLTTYNEQFF. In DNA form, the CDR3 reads TGTGCCAGCAGCCAAGATCTCGGTCTGACTACATACAATGAGCAGTTCTTC.

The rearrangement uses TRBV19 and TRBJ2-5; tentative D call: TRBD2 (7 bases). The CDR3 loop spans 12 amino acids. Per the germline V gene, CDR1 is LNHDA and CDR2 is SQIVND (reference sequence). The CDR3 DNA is TGTGCTACATCGGGGGGCGTAGAGACCCAGTACTTC. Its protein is CATSGGVETQYF.

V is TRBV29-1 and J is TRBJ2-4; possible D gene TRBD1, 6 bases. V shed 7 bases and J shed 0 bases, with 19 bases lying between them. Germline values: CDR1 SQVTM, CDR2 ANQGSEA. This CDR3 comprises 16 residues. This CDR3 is CSGNRDTHLAKNIQYF. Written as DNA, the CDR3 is TGCAGCGGAAACCGGGACACCCATTTAGCCAAAAACATTCAGTACTTC.

This CDR3 reads CASRASGDPYNEQFF. Here the CDR3 DNA reads TGTGCCAGCCGTGCTAGCGGGGACCCTTACAATGAGCAGTTCTTC. V gene TRBV18 combines with J gene TRBJ2-1; 9 bases fit TRBD2. There are 15 residues in the CDR3. J was trimmed by 4 bases and V by 8 bases; bases with no gene match: 9. Germline V gene sequence: CDR1 KGHSH, CDR2 LQKENI.

The CDR3 loop is CASKMVAEIYEQYF. CDR3 nucleotides: TGCGCCAGCAAAATGGTAGCAGAAATCTACGAGCAGTACTTC. This chain connects TRBV10-2 to TRBJ2-7, with unresolved D. The CDR3 spans 14 residues. The germline V gene encodes CDR1 WSHSY and CDR2 SAAADI. V was clipped by 7 bases and J by 3 bases, with 16 bases between them.

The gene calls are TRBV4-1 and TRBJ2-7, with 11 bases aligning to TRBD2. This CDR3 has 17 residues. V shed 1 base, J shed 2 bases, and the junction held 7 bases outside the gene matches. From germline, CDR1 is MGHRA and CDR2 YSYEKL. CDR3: CASSQVWGLADTYEQYF. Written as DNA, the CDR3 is TGCGCCAGCAGCCAAGTATGGGGACTAGCGGATACCTACGAGCAGTACTTC.

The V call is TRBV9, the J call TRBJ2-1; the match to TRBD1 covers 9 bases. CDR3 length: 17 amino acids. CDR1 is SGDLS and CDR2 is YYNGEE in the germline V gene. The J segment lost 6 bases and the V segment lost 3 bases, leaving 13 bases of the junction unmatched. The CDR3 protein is CASSDTGTGFVSNEQFF. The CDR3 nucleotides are TGTGCCAGCAGCGATACCGGGACAGGGTTTGTAAGCAATGAGCAGTTCTTC.

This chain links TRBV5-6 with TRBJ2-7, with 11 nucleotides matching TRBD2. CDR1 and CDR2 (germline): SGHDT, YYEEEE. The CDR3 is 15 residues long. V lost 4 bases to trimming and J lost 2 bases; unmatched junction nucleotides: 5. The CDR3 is CASSAGLAVTYEQYF. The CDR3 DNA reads TGTGCCAGCAGCGCGGGACTAGCGGTTACCTACGAGCAGTACTTC.

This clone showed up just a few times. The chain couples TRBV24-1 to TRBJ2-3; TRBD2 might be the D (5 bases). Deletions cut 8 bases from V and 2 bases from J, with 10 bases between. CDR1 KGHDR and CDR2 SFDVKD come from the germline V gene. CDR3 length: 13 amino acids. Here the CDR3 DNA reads TGTGCCACCATGGAGGAGCTCACAGATACGCAGTATTTT. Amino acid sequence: CATMEELTDTQYF.

The CDR3 protein is CASSSPGTNYNEQFF. Written as DNA, the CDR3 is TGTGCCAGCAGCTCCCCCGGGACAAATTACAATGAGCAGTTCTTC. J is TRBJ2-1 and V is TRBV9; perhaps TRBD1 as D (6 bases). The CDR3 length is 15 residues. The germline gives CDR1 SGDLS, CDR2 YYNGEE. V shed 4 bases and J shed 4 bases, with 15 bases lying between them.

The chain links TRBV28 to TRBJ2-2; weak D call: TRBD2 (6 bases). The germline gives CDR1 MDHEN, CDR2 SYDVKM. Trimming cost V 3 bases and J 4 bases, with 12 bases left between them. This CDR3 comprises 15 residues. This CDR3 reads CASSFAGTGTGELFF. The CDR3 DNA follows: TGTGCCAGCAGTTTCGCGGGGACGGGCACCGGGGAGCTGTTTTTT.

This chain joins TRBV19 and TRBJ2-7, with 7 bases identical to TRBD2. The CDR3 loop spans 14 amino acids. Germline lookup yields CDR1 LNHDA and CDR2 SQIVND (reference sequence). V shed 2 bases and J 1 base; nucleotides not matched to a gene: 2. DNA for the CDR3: TGTGCCAGTAGTATAAACGGGAGGTCCTACGAGCAGTACTTC. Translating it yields CASSINGRSYEQYF.

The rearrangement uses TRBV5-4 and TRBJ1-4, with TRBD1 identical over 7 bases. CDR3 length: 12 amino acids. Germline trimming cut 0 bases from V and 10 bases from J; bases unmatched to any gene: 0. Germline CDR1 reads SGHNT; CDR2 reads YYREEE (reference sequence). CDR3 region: CASSLDRGKLFF. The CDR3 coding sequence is TGTGCCAGCAGCTTGGACAGGGGAAAACTGTTTTTT. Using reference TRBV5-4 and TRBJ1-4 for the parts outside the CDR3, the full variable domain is ETGVTQSPTHLIKTRGQQVTLRCSSQSGHNTVSWYQQALGQGPQFIFQYYREEENGRGNFPPRFSGLQFPNYSSELNVNALELDDSALYLCASSLDRGKLFFGSGTQLSVL.